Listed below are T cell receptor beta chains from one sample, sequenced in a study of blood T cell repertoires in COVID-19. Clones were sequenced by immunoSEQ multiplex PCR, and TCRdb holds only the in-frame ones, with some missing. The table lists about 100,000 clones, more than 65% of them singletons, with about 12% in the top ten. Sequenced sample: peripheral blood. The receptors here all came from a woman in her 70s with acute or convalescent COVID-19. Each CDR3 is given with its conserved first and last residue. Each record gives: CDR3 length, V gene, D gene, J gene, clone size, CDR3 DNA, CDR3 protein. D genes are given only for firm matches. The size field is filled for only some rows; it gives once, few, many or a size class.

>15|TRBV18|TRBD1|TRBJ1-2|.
TGTGCCAGCTCACCGGGACAGGGAAGGCTCTATGGCTACACCTTC
CASSPGQGRLYGYTF
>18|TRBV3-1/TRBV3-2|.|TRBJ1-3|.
TGTGCCAGCAGCCAAGACCCATACTATCCTAACTCTGGAAACACCATATATTTT
CASSQDPYYPNSGNTIYF
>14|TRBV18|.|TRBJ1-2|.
TGTGCCAGCTCACCAGCCGGAGCTAACTATGGCTACACCTTC
CASSPAGANYGYTF
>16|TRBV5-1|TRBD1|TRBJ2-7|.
TGCGCCAGCAGCTTAGGAGTAGGGACAGGGGGCGGAGGGCAGTACTTC
CASSLGVGTGGGGQYF
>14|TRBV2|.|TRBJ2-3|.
TGTGCCAGCAGTGGACAGGAGTACACAGATACGCAGTATTTT
CASSGQEYTDTQYF
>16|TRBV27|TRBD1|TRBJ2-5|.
TGTGCCAGCAGCCGGGACGGACAGGGGGCGAGGGAGACCCAGTACTTC
CASSRDGQGARETQYF
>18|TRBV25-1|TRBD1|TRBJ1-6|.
TGTGCCAGCAGTGGTCGGTCCTCACAGGGGGAAGGTGAATCACCCCTCCACTTT
CASSGRSSQGEGESPLHF
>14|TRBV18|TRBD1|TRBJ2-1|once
TGTGCCAGCTCACTTTCATATGGACAGGATGAGCAGTTCTTC
CASSLSYGQDEQFF
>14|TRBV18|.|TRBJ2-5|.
TGTGCCAGCTCCATTTTGGACAGCCAAGAGACCCAGTACTTC
CASSILDSQETQYF
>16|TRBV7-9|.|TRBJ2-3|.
TGTGCCAGCAGCTTAGGGAGGAGCGGTAGCACAGATACGCAGTATTTT
CASSLGRSGSTDTQYF
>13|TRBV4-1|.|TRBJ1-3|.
TGCGCCAGCAGCCAACAAGCCAGAAACACCATATATTTT
CASSQQARNTIYF
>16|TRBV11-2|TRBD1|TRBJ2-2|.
TGTGCCAGCAGCTTAAACCGACAGGGTAGCACCGGGGAGCTGTTTTTT
CASSLNRQGSTGELFF
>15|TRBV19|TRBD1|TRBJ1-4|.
TGTGCCAGTAGTCTCCGGACAGGGGGGGAAGAAAAACTGTTTTTT
CASSLRTGGEEKLFF
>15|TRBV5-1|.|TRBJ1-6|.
TGCGCCAGCAGCCAGGACAGCCTGGGAAATTCACCCCTCCACTTT
CASSQDSLGNSPLHF
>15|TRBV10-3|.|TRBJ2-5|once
TGTGCCATCAGTGATTCCGGGTTTGTTGGGGAGACCCAGTACTTC
CAISDSGFVGETQYF
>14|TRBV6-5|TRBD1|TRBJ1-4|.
TGTGCCAGCAGTTACTCCCAGGGGGGAGAAAAACTGTTTTTT
CASSYSQGGEKLFF
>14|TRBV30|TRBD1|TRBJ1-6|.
TGTGCCTGGAGTGGGGGACAGCATAATTCACCCCTCCACTTT
CAWSGGQHNSPLHF
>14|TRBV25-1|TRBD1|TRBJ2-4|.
TGTGCCAGCGGGTTTGGACAGGGGACAAACATTCAGTACTTC
CASGFGQGTNIQYF
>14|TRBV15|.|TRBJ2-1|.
TGTGCCACCAGCGGTGTTTTACAGGGCAATGAGCAGTTCTTC
CATSGVLQGNEQFF
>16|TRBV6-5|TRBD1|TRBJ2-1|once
TGTGCCAGCAGTTACTCGCAGACAGGGGGATGGAATGAGCAGTTCTTC
CASSYSQTGGWNEQFF
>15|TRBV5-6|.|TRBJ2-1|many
TGTGCCAGCAGCTTGGGACAGAACTCCTACAATGAGCAGTTCTTC
CASSLGQNSYNEQFF
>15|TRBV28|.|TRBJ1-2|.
TGTGCCAGCAGTTTATACGGGGGTGTAGTCTATGGCTACACCTTC
CASSLYGGVVYGYTF
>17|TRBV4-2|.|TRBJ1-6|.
TGTGCCAGCAGCCAAGATATAGGGGCTGCCCTTAATTCACCCCTCCACTTT
CASSQDIGAALNSPLHF
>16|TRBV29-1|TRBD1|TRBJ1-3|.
TGCAGCGTCTCGGGTGAGGGGGCGAGTGGTGGAAACACCATATATTTT
CSVSGEGASGGNTIYF
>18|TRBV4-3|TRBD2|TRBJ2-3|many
TGCGCCAGCAGCCAAGATCACCAGCGGGGGGTGCTGGCAGATACGCAGTATTTT
CASSQDHQRGVLADTQYF
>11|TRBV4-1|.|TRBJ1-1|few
TGCGCCAGCAGCCAAGATAAGGGGGCTTTCTTT
CASSQDKGAFF
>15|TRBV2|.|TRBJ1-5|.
TGTGCCAGCAGTGAAACCTGGGGGACTAATCAGCCCCAGCATTTT
CASSETWGTNQPQHF
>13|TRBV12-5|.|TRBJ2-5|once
TGTGCTAGTGGTTTGGGGGCCCAAGAGACCCAGTACTTC
CASGLGAQETQYF
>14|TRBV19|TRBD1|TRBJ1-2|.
TGTGCCAGTAGTATTGTGGGACAGGGTGCTGGCTACACCTTC
CASSIVGQGAGYTF
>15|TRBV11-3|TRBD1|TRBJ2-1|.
TGTGCCAGCAGCCCCGGGACAGAAGTACGTAATGAGCAGTTCTTC
CASSPGTEVRNEQFF
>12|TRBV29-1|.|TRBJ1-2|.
TGCAGCGTTGAAATGATGGTAGATGGCTACACCTTC
CSVEMMVDGYTF
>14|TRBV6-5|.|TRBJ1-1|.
TGTGCCAGCAAAGTTCGGCAGGGTCGAGCTGAAGCTTTCTTT
CASKVRQGRAEAFF
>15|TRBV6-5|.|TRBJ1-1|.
TGTGCCAGCAGTTACTCGAGGGGGACGGGGCCCGAAGCTTTCTTT
CASSYSRGTGPEAFF
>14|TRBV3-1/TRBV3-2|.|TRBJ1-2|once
TGTGCCAGCAGCCAAGAATACGGGTCTTATGGCTACACCTTC
CASSQEYGSYGYTF
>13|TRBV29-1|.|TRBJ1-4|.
TGCAGCGCCGCCCCCCCGGGAGGGGAAAAACTGTTTTTT
CSAAPPGGEKLFF
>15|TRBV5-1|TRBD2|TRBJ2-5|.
TGCGCCAGCAGCCCTAGCGGGGGGAGACAAGAGACCCAGTACTTC
CASSPSGGRQETQYF
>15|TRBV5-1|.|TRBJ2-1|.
TGCGCCAGCAGCGTGACAGGGCTTGGAGGGAATGAGCAGTTCTTC
CASSVTGLGGNEQFF
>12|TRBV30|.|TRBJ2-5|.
TGTGCCTGGAGTGTACTCGGAGAGACCCAGTACTTC
CAWSVLGETQYF
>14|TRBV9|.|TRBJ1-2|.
TGTGCCAGCAGCGTAGACAGGTTATTCTATGGCTACACCTTC
CASSVDRLFYGYTF
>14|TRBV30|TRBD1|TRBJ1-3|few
TGTGCCTGGACAAGGGGGCGCGTGGGAAACACCATATATTTT
CAWTRGRVGNTIYF
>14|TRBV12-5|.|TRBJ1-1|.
TGTGCTAGTGGTCACCCGGGGGAGGACACTGAAGCTTTCTTT
CASGHPGEDTEAFF
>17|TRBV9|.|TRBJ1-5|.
TGTGCCAGCAGCGTAGGGGCGGGAGCTTCGATTGATCAGCCCCAGCATTTT
CASSVGAGASIDQPQHF